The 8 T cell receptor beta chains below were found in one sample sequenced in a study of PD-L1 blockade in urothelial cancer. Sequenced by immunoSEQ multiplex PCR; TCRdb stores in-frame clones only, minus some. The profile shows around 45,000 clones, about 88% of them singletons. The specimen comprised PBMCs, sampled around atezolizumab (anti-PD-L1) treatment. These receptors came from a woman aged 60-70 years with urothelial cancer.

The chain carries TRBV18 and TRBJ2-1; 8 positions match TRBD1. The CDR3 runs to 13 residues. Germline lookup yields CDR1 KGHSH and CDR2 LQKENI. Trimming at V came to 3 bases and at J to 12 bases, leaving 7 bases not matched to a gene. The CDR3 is CASSPRTGFGQFF. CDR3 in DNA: TGTGCCAGCTCACCTCGGACAGGGTTTGGGCAGTTCTTC.

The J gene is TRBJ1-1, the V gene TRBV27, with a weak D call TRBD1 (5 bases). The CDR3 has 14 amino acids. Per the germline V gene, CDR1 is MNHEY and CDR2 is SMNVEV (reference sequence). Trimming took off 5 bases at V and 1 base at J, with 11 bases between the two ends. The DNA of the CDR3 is TGTGCCAGCAGTCCTCGGGGGGGGAACACTGAAGCTTTCTTT. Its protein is CASSPRGGNTEAFF.

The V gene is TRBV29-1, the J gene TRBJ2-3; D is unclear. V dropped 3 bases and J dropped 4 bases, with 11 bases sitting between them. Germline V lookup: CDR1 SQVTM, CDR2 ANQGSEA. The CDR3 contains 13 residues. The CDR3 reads CSVERIYADTQYF. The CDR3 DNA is TGCAGCGTTGAGAGGATCTACGCAGATACGCAGTATTTT.

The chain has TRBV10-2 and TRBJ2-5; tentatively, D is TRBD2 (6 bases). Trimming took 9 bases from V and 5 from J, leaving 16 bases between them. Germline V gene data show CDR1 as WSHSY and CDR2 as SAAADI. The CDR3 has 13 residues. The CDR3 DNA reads TGCGCCAGTGGGGCGGGGAGGATGGAGACCCAGTACTTC. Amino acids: CASGAGRMETQYF.

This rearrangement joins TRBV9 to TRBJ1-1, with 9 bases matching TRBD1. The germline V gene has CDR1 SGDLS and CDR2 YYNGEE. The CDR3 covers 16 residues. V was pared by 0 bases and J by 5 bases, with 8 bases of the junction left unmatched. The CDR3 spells CASSVGGRTGETEAFF. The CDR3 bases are TGTGCCAGCAGCGTAGGGGGTCGGACAGGGGAGACTGAAGCTTTCTTT.

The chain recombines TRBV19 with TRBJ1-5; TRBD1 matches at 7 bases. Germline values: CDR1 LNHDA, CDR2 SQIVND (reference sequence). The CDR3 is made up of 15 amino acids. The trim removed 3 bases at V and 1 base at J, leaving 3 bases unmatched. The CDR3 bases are TGTGCCAGTAGTATTCTAGGGGGCAGCAATCAGCCCCAGCATTTT. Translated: CASSILGGSNQPQHF.

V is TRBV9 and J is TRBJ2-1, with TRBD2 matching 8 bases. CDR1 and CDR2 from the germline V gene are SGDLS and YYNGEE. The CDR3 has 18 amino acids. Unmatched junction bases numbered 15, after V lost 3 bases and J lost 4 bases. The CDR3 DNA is TGTGCCAGCAGCGCCGACCCCTTAGCGGGAAATCTGTACAATGAGCAGTTCTTC. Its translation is CASSADPLAGNLYNEQFF.

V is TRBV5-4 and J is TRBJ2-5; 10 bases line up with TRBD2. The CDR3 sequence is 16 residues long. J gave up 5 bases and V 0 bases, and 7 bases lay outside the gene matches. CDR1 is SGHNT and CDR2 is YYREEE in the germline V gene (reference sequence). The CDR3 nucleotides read TGTGCCAGCAGCTTGGCCAGCGGGGGGGCCTGGGAGACCCAGTACTTC. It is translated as CASSLASGGAWETQYF.